Following are 15 T cell receptor beta chains from one sample sequenced in a study of blood T cells in healthy people across ages. It was with a sample-barcoded 5' primer and a J-beta primer mix that a second PCR of about 6 to 12 cycles was run. TCRdb passed the 5' RACE reads through MiXCR, listing each CDR3 protein once. There are about 1.8 million distinct CDR3 sequences in the sample; around 48% occur only once, and around 2.1% lies in the top ten. The sample consisted of blood. These receptor sequences come from a woman aged 35 to 49 in good health.

This chain uses TRBV7-2 with TRBJ2-5, with D perhaps matching TRBD1 (6 bases). This CDR3 region has 13 residues. V gave up 5 bases and J gave up 4 bases, with 11 bases separating them. Germline assignment: CDR1 SGHTA and CDR2 FQGNSA. CDR3: CASSGDMRETQYF. DNA for the CDR3: TGTGCCAGCAGCGGGGACATGCGAGAGACCCAGTACTTC.

This clonotype was seen a few times. This chain links TRBV28 with TRBJ1-2; the D is unclear. The CDR3 runs to 12 residues. V was clipped by 5 bases and J by 0 bases, with 4 bases between them. Germline CDR1 reads MDHEN; CDR2 reads SYDVKM. CDR3 in amino acids: CASSMANYGYTF. The CDR3 DNA follows: TGTGCCAGCAGTATGGCTAACTATGGCTACACCTTC.

This clonotype showed up just a few times. V gene TRBV20-1 combines with J gene TRBJ2-1, with 10 bases lining up with TRBD2. CDR3 size: 13 residues. From germline, CDR1 is DFQATT and CDR2 SNEGSKA (reference sequence). The CDR3 loop reads CGTSSGGVHEQFF. The CDR3 DNA follows: TGCGGGACCTCGAGCGGGGGGGTCCATGAGCAGTTCTTC.

This rearrangement joins TRBV11-2 to TRBJ1-6; no firm D call. From germline, CDR1 is SGHAT and CDR2 FQNNGV. The CDR3 length is 18 residues. V lost 0 bases to trimming and J lost 1 base, with 13 bases between them. Here the CDR3 reads CASSLDGVPSSYNSPLHF. The CDR3 coding sequence is TGTGCCAGCAGCTTAGACGGGGTTCCTAGTTCCTATAATTCACCCCTCCACTTT.

CDR3 amino acids: CASSYRAIVGTDTQYF. CDR3 coding DNA: TGTGCCAGCAGTTACCGGGCCATTGTTGGCACAGATACGCAGTATTTT. The chain links TRBV6-6 to TRBJ2-3; no clear D. There are 16 residues in the CDR3. Germline V gene data show CDR1 as MNHNY and CDR2 as SVGAGI (reference sequence). V was clipped by 2 bases and J by 1 base, with 13 bases between them.

In this sample, this clonotype turned up a few times. This sequence joins TRBV7-2 and TRBJ1-6; D is undetermined. Trimming cost V 1 base and J 10 bases, with 11 bases left between them. Germline V gene sequence: CDR1 SGHTA, CDR2 FQGNSA. This CDR3 contains 14 residues. Written as DNA, the CDR3 is TGTGCCAGCAGCTTAGGGCCCCCGGGCTCACCCCTCCACTTT. This gives the protein CASSLGPPGSPLHF. Based on the CDR3 plus reference TRBV7-2 and TRBJ1-6, the full variable domain is GAGVSQSPSNKVTEKGKDVELRCDPISGHTALYWYRQSLGQGLEFLIYFQGNSAPDKSGLPSDRFSAERTGGSVSTLTIQRTQQEDSAVYLCASSLGPPGSPLHFGNGTRLTVT.

This clonotype was counted a few times. The genes are TRBV10-3 and TRBJ2-5, with D maybe TRBD2 (5 bases). Germline assignment: CDR1 ENHRY and CDR2 SYGVKD. Trimming shortened V by 5 bases and J by 4 bases, and 14 bases separated the two germline ends. The CDR3 has 14 residues. The DNA for the CDR3 is TGTGCCATCAGTTCGAGCGGAGACCTAGAGACCCAGTACTTC. Protein product: CAISSSGDLETQYF.

This sequence joins TRBV2 and TRBJ1-6; D is uncertain. The ends were cut back, 2 bases at V and 7 bases at J, with 6 bases in the middle. The CDR3 covers 13 residues. Germline CDR1 and CDR2: SNHLY and FYNNEI. This CDR3 is CASSETLNSPLHF. Here the CDR3 DNA reads TGTGCCAGCAGTGAAACGTTAAATTCACCCCTCCACTTT.

This clonotype was counted between two and nine times. One end of the junction is discordant with germline, which a read error may explain. The CDR3: CASSSDRGHEQFF. CDR3 sequence (DNA): TGTGCTAGCAGTTCCGACAGGGGACATGAGCAGTTCTTC. V is TRBV7-7 and J is TRBJ2-1, with TRBD1 identical over 8 bases. The V gene's germline CDR1 is SSHAT and CDR2 FNYEAQ (reference sequence). This CDR3 region has 13 residues.

The chain has TRBV7-2 and TRBJ2-7; 9 bases align to TRBD1. Per germline, CDR1 SGHTA and CDR2 FQGNSA. The V gene end was trimmed by 5 bases and the J gene end by 6 bases; junction bases not matched to a gene: 5. The CDR3 has 13 amino acids. The CDR3 spells CASSHRGHSEQYF. CDR3 bases: TGTGCCAGCAGCCACAGGGGGCATTCCGAGCAGTACTTC.

This chain joins TRBV20-1 and TRBJ2-3; 14 bases are a match to TRBD2. The CDR3 consists of 16 residues. Trimming removed 5 bases from V and 2 bases from J; junction bases left unmatched: 6. Germline lookup yields CDR1 DFQATT and CDR2 SNEGSKA (reference sequence). The CDR3 loop is CSAGRTSGGLTDTQYF. The CDR3 region has the DNA TGCAGTGCTGGCAGGACTAGCGGGGGGCTCACAGATACGCAGTATTTT.

At least ten counts were recorded for this clonotype. This chain links TRBV7-2 with TRBJ2-1; 9 nucleotides match TRBD1. This CDR3 is built from 16 residues. The germline CDR1 and CDR2 sequences are SGHTA and FQGNSA. The V segment lost 6 bases and the J segment 6 bases; nucleotides outside the gene matches: 12. The CDR3 DNA reads TGTGCCAGCAGTTCACCTCGGGACAGGGTAGGCAATGAGCAGTTCTTC. Protein sequence: CASSSPRDRVGNEQFF.

V is TRBV4-2 and J is TRBJ1-5; no reliable D call. V lost 0 bases and J lost 4, with 16 bases in between. CDR1 and CDR2 from the germline V gene are LGHNA and YNFKEQ. This CDR3 has 17 amino acids. The DNA for the CDR3 is TGTGCCAGCAGCCAAGACCCCCAGCAGCGACTAAATCAGCCCCAGCATTTT. This codes for CASSQDPQQRLNQPQHF.

This chain uses TRBV27 with TRBJ2-3; D gene unclear. CDR1 is MNHEY and CDR2 is SMNVEV in the germline V gene (reference sequence). The CDR3 loop spans 17 amino acids. V lost 4 bases and J lost 2, with 19 bases in between. CDR3 DNA: TGTGCCAGCAGTTCCCTCCGGACCGTCGTATCCACAGATACGCAGTATTTT. Translated: CASSSLRTVVSTDTQYF.

The rearrangement links TRBV3-1 to TRBJ1-1, with D perhaps matching TRBD1 (6 bases). Germline CDR1 LGHDT, CDR2 YNNKEL (reference sequence). The length of the CDR3 is 18 residues. V was pared by 0 bases and J by 1 base, with 18 bases between. DNA for the CDR3: TGTGCCAGCAGCCAAGAAGGAACCGGGACAAAAGAGAACACTGAAGCTTTCTTT. Its translation is CASSQEGTGTKENTEAFF.